What follows describes a single T cell receptor beta chain. Its specificity is not known. Some clones are missing from TCRdb's copy, which holds only in-frame ones; the method was immunoSEQ multiplex PCR. This sample has about 130,000 clones, with 70% to 85% found just once. In germline, CDR1 is SGHDT, CDR2 YYEEEE. This CDR3 has 15 residues. Trimming stripped 2 bases from V and 2 bases from J, with 13 bases between. The source of the sample is a study of cytomegalovirus exposure and HLA in healthy donors. Study findings and constraints: It was approximately 150 TCR beta chains that were listed as cytomegalovirus-associated. Among the CMV-associated chains, a few were confirmed in vitro as specific for CMV antigens.

The TCR originated in a man aged 25-45 years in good health and CMV-seropositive. What was sequenced was PBMCs. The V call is TRBV5-6, the J call TRBJ1-1, with D tentatively TRBD1 (5 bases). Written as DNA, the CDR3 is TGTGCCAGCAGCTTATTACTCAGGGCTAACACTGAAGCTTTCTTT. The encoded protein is CASSLLLRANTEAFF.